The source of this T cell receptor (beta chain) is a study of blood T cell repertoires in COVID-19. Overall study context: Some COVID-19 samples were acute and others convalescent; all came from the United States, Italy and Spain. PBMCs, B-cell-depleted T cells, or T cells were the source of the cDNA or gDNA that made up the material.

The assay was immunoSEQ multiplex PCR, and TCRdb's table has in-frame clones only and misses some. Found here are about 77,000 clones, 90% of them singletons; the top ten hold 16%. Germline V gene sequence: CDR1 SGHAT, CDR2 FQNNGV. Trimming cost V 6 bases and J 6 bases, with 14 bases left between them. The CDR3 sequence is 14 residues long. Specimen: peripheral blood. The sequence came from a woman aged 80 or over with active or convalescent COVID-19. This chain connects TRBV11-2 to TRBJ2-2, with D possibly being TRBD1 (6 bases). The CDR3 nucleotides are TGTGCCAGCAGTCCCATAGACAGGCCCGGGGAGCTGTTTTTT. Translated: CASSPIDRPGELFF.